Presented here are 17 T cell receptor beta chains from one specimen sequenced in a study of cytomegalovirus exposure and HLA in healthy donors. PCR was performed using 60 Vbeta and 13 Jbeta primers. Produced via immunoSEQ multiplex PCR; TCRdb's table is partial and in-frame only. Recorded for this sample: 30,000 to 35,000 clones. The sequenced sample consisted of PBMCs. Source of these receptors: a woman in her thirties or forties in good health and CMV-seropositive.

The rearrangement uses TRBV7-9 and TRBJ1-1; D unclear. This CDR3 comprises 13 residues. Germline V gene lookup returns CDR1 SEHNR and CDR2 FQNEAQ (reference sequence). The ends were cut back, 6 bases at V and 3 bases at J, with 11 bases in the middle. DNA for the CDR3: TGTGCCAGCAGACCGGCCGCGGACACTGAAGCTTTCTTT. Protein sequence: CASRPAADTEAFF. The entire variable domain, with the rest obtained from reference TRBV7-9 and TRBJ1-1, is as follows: DTGVSQNPRHKITKRGQNVTFRCDPISEHNRLYWYRQTLGQGPEFLTYFQNEAQLEKSRLLSDRFSAERPKGSFSTLEIQRTEQGDSAMYLCASRPAADTEAFFGQGTRLTVV.

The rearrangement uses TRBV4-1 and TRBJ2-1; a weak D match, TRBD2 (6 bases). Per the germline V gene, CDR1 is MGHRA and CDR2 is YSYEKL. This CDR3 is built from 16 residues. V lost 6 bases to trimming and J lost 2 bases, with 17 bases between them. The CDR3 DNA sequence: TGCGCCAGCAGTCTGTTCGAGCGGGCAACCTACAATGAGCAGTTCTTC. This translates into CASSLFERATYNEQFF.

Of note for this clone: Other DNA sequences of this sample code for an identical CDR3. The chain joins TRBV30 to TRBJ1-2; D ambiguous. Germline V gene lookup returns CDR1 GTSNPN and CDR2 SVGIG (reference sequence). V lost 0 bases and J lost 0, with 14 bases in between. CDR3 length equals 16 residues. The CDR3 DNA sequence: TGTGCCTGGAGTGTTGGGAGGGCAACTGCTAACTATGGCTACACCTTC. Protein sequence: CAWSVGRATANYGYTF.

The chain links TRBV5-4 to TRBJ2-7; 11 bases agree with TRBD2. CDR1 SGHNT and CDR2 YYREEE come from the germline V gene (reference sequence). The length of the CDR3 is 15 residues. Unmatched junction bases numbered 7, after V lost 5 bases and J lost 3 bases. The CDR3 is CASRDGTSGYYEQYF. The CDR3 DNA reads TGTGCCAGCAGGGACGGGACTAGCGGTTACTACGAGCAGTACTTC.

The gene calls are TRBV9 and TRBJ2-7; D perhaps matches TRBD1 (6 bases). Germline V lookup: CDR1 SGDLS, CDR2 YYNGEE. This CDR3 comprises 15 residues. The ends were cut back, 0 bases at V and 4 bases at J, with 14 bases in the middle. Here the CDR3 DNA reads TGTGCCAGCAGCGTAGACACAGGGTACGCATACGAGCAGTACTTC. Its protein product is CASSVDTGYAYEQYF.

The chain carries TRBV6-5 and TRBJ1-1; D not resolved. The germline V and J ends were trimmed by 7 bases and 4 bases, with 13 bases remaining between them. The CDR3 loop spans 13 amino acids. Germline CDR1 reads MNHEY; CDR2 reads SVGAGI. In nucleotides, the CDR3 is TGTGCCAGCACACGCGGAGGGTCCACTGAAGCTTTCTTT. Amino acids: CASTRGGSTEAFF.

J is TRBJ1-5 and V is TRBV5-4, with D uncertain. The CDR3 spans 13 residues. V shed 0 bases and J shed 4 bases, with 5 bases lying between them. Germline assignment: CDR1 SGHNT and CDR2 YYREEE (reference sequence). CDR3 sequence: CASSLDQNQPQHF. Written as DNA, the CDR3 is TGTGCCAGCAGCTTGGACCAGAATCAGCCCCAGCATTTT.

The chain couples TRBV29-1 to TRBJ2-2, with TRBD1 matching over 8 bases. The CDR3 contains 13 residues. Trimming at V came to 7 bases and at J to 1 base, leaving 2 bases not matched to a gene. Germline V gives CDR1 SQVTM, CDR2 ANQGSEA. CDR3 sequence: CSAGTGNTGELFF. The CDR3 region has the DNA TGCAGCGCTGGGACAGGGAACACCGGGGAGCTGTTTTTT.

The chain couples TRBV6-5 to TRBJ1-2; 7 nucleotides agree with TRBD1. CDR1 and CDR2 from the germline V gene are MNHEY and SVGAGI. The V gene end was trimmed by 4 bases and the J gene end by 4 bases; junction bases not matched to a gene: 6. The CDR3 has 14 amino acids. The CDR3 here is CASSSQTGLYGYTF. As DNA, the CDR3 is TGTGCCAGCAGTTCCCAGACAGGGCTCTATGGCTACACCTTC.

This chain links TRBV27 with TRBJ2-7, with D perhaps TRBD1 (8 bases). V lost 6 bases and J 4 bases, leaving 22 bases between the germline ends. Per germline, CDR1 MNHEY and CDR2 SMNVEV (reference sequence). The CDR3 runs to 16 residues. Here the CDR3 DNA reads TGTGCCAGCAGCCACCATCTAGCGGACAGGGATTACGAGCAGTACTTC. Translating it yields CASSHHLADRDYEQYF.

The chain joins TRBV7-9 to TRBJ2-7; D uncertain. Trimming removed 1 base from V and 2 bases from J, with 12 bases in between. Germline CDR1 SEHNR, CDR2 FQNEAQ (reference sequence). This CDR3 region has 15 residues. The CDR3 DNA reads TGTGCCAGCAGCTTAGACCGGCTACAGCCCTACGAGCAGTACTTC. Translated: CASSLDRLQPYEQYF. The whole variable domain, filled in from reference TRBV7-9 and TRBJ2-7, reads DTGVSQNPRHKITKRGQNVTFRCDPISEHNRLYWYRQTLGQGPEFLTYFQNEAQLEKSRLLSDRFSAERPKGSFSTLEIQRTEQGDSAMYLCASSLDRLQPYEQYFGPGTRLTVT.

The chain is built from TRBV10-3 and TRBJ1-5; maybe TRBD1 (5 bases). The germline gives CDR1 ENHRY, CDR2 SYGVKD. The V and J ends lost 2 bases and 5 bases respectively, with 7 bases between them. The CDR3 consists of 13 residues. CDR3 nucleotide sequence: TGTGCCATCAGTGAGGGCAGGGATCAGCCCCAGCATTTT. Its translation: CAISEGRDQPQHF.

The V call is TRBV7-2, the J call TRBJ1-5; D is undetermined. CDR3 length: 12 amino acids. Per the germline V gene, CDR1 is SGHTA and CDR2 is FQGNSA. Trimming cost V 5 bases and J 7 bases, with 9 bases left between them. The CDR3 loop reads CASSLIGQPQHF. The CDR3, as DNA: TGTGCCAGCAGCCTAATCGGGCAGCCCCAGCATTTT.

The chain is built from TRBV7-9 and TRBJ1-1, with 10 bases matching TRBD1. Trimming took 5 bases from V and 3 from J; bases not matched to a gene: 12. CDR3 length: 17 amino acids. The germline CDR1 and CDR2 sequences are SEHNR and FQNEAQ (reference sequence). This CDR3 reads CASSQNPGQGIDTEAFF. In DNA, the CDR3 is TGTGCCAGCAGCCAGAATCCGGGACAGGGGATTGACACTGAAGCTTTCTTT.

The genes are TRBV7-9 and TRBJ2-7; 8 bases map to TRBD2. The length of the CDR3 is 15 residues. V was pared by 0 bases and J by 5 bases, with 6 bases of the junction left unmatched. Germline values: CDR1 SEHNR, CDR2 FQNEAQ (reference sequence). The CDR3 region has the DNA TGTGCCAGCAGCTTAGCGTGGCGGGAGGACCACGAGCAGTACTTC. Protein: CASSLAWREDHEQYF.

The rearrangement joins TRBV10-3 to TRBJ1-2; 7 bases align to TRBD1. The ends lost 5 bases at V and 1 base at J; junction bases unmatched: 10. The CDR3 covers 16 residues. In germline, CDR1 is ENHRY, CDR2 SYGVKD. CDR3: CAISSPLDRLNYGYTF. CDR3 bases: TGTGCCATCAGTAGCCCCTTGGACAGGCTTAACTATGGCTACACCTTC.

Here the CDR3 reads CASSLDRGDTQYF. In nucleotides, the CDR3 is TGTGCCAGCAGCTTAGATCGGGGGGATACGCAGTATTTT. V gene TRBV11-2 combines with J gene TRBJ2-3; a possible D gene is TRBD2 (6 bases). The CDR3 runs to 13 residues. Germline loops: CDR1 SGHAT, CDR2 FQNNGV. Trimming shortened V by 0 bases and J by 6 bases, and 7 bases separated the two germline ends.